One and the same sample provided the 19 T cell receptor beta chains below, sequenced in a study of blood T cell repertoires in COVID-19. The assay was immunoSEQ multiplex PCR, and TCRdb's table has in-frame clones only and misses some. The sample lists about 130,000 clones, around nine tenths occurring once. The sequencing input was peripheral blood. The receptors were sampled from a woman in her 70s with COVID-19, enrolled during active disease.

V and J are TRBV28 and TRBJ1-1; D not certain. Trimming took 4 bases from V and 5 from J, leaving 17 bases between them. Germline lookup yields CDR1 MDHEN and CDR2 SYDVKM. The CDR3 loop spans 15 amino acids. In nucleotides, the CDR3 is TGTGCCAGCAGTTCCCCGGGGAGGGCGGTTACTGAAGCTTTCTTT. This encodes CASSSPGRAVTEAFF.

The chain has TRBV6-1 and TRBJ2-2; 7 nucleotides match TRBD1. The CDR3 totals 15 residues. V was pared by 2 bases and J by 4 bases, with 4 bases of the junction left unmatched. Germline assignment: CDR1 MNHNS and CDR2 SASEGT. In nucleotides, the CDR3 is TGTGCCAGCAGTGAAAGACAGGGCGGCACCGGGGAGCTGTTTTTT. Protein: CASSERQGGTGELFF.

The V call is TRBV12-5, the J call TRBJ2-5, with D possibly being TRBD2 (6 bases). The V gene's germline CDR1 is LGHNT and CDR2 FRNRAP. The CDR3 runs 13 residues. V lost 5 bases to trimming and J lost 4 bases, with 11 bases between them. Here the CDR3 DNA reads TGTGCTAGTGGTGCCCGGGACTCAGAGACCCAGTACTTC. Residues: CASGARDSETQYF.

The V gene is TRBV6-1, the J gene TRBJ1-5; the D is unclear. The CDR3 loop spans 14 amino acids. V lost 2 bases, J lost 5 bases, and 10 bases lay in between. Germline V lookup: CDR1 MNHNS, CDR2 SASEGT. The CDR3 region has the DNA TGTGCCAGCAGTGAAACAAATGTGGATCAGCCCCAGCATTTT. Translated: CASSETNVDQPQHF.

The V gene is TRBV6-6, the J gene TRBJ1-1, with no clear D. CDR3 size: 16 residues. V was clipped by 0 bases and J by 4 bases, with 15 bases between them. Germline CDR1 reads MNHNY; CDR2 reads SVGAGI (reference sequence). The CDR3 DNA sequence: TGTGCCAGCAGTTACTCGAAGGGCCGGGGAGGCACTGAAGCTTTCTTT. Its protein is CASSYSKGRGGTEAFF.

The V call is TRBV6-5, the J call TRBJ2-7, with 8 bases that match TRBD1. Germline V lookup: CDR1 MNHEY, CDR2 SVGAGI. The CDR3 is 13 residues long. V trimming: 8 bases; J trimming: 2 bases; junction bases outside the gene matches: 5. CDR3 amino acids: CASGRDRPYEQYF. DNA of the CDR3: TGTGCCAGCGGCCGGGACAGGCCCTACGAGCAGTACTTC.

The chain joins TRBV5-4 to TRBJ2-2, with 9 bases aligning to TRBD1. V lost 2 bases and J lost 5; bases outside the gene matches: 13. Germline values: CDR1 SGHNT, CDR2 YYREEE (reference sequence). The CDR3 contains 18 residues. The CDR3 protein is CASSFLRPGTGWTGELFF. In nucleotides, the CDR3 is TGTGCCAGCAGCTTCCTCCGCCCCGGGACAGGGTGGACCGGGGAGCTGTTTTTT.

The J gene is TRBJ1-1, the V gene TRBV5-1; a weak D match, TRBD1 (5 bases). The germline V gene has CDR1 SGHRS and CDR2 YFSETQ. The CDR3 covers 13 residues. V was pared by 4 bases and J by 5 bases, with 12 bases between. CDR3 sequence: CASSHGGSTEAFF. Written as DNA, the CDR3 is TGCGCCAGCAGCCATGGGGGGTCGACTGAAGCTTTCTTT.

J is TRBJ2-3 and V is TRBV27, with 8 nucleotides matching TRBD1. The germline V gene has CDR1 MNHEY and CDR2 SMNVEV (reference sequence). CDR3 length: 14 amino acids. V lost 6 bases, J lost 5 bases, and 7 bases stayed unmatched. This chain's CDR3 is CASSPGQGRDTQYF. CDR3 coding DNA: TGTGCCAGCAGCCCTGGACAGGGAAGAGATACGCAGTATTTT.

CDR3 loop: CASSIDRGGITEAFF. CDR3 coding DNA: TGTGCCAGCAGTATCGACAGGGGAGGTATCACTGAAGCTTTCTTT. This chain uses TRBV6-5 with TRBJ1-1, with 8 bases fitting TRBD1. V was pared by 5 bases and J by 4 bases, with 9 bases of the junction left unmatched. Germline assignment: CDR1 MNHEY and CDR2 SVGAGI. The CDR3 has 15 amino acids.

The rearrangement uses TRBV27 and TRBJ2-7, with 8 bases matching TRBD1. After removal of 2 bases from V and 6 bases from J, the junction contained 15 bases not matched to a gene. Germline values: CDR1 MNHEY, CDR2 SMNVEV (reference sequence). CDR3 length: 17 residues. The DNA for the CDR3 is TGTGCCAGCAGTTTAAGTTTTGGTGGCAGGGGGCTCGGCGAGCAGTACTTC. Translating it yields CASSLSFGGRGLGEQYF.

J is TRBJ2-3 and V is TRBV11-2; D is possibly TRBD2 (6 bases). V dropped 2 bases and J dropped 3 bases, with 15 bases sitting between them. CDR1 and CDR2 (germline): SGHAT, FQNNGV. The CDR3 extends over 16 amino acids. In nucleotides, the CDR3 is TGTGCCAGCAGCTTATGGGGCGGGGTGGGTACAGATACGCAGTATTTT. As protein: CASSLWGGVGTDTQYF.

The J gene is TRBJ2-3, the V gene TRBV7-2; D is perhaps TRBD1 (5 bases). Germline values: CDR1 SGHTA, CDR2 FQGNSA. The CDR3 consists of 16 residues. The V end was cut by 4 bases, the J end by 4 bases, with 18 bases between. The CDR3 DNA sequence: TGTGCCAGCAGCTCATTTCGAACCAGGGATGCAGATACGCAGTATTTT. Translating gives CASSSFRTRDADTQYF.

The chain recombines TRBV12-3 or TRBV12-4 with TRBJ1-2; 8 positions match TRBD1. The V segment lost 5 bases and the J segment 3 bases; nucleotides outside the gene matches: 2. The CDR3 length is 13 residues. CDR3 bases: TGTGCCAGCAGTCAGGGGGCAGACTATGGCTACACCTTC. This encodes CASSQGADYGYTF.

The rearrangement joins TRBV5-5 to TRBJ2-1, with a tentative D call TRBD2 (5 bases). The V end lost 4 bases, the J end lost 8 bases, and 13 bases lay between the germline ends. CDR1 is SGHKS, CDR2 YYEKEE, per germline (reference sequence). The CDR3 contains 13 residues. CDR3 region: CASSTLGGDEQFF. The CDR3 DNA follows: TGTGCCAGCAGCACTCTTGGAGGCGATGAGCAGTTCTTC.

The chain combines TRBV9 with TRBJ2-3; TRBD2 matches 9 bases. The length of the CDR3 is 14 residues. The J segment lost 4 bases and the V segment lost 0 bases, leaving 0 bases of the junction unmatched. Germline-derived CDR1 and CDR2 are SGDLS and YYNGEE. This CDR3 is CASSVGGGADTQYF. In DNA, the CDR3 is TGTGCCAGCAGCGTAGGCGGGGGGGCAGATACGCAGTATTTT.

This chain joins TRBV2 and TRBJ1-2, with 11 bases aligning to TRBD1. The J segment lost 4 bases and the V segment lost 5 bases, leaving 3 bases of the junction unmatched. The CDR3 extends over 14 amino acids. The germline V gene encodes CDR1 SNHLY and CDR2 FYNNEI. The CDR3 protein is CASSRDRGTYGYTF. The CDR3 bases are TGTGCCAGCAGTCGGGACAGGGGGACCTATGGCTACACCTTC.

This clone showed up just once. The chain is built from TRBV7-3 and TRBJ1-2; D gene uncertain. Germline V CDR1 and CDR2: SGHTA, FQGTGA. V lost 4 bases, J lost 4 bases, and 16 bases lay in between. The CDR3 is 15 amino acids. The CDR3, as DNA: TGTGCCAGCAGCTCGTCAGCGGACGCTACCTATGGCTACACCTTC. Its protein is CASSSSADATYGYTF.

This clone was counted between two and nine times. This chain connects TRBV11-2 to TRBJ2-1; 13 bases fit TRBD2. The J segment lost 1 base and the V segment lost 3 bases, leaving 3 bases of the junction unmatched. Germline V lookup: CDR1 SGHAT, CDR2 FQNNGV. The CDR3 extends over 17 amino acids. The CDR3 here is CASSLTLAGGSYNEQFF. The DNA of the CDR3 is TGTGCCAGCAGCTTGACACTAGCGGGGGGGTCCTACAATGAGCAGTTCTTC.